These 27 T cell receptor beta chains share one sample of origin, sequenced in a study of T cells in tuberculosis. Sequenced by immunoSEQ multiplex PCR; TCRdb stores in-frame clones only, minus some. The sample consists of around 30,000 clones, roughly 93% of them appearing once. Sample: PBMCs. The source of these receptors is a donor aged 5-35 years with latent tuberculosis or without tuberculosis infection.

The chain recombines TRBV25-1 with TRBJ1-3; TRBD1 agrees at 11 bases. The CDR3 runs to 16 residues. J lost 2 bases, V lost 3 bases, and 3 bases had no gene match. CDR1 is MGHDK and CDR2 is SYGVNS in the germline V gene. CDR3: CASSDQGQGAGNTIYF. CDR3 nucleotides: TGTGCCAGCAGTGATCAGGGACAGGGGGCTGGAAACACCATATATTTT.

This clone was recorded a few times. CDR3 DNA: TGTGCCAGCAGCCTACAGGGGGCGGGGGAAAAACTGTTTTTT. This codes for CASSLQGAGEKLFF. The gene calls are TRBV5-4 and TRBJ1-4; 9 bases agree with TRBD1. Germline V gene sequence: CDR1 SGHNT, CDR2 YYREEE (reference sequence). V dropped 4 bases and J dropped 8; count of bases not matched to a gene: 6. There are 14 residues in the CDR3.

This rearrangement joins TRBV6-1 to TRBJ1-2, with D possibly being TRBD1 (6 bases). Looked up from germline, CDR1 is MNHNS and CDR2 is SASEGT. The CDR3 runs 15 residues. Trimming stripped 0 bases from V and 2 bases from J, with 10 bases between. The CDR3 nucleotides are TGTGCCAGCAGTGAAGCTTGGGGGCCCAACTATGGCTACACCTTC. It yields the protein CASSEAWGPNYGYTF.

The J gene is TRBJ2-1, the V gene TRBV7-3, with TRBD2 as a possible D gene (5 bases). The CDR3 extends over 14 amino acids. CDR1 and CDR2 from the germline V gene are SGHTA and FQGTGA. Trimming pared 3 bases from V and 5 bases from J, leaving 11 bases between. CDR3 sequence (DNA): TGTGCCAGCAGCTTTGCGGAGGCCCACAATGAGCAGTTCTTC. It translates to CASSFAEAHNEQFF. The complete variable domain, with remaining parts taken from reference TRBV7-3 and TRBJ2-1, reads GAGVSQTPSNKVTEKGKYVELRCDPISGHTALYWYRQSLGQGPEFLIYFQGTGAADDSGLPNDRFFAVRPEGSVSTLKIQRTERGDSAVYLCASSFAEAHNEQFFGPGTRLTVL.

The rearrangement joins TRBV6-4 to TRBJ2-3; D may be TRBD1 (7 bases). Germline V gene data show CDR1 as MRHNA and CDR2 as SNTAGT. The ends were cut back, 3 bases at V and 6 bases at J, with 19 bases in the middle. This CDR3 is 16 amino acids long. The CDR3 region is CASSERARGEVDTQYF. DNA of the CDR3: TGTGCCAGCAGTGAAAGGGCCAGGGGGGAGGTGGATACGCAGTATTTT.

This clone is a singleton in its sample. V is TRBV27 and J is TRBJ2-2, with 8 bases fitting TRBD2. From germline, CDR1 is MNHEY and CDR2 SMNVEV (reference sequence). CDR3 size: 16 residues. V was clipped by 5 bases and J by 4 bases; unmatched bases: 9. The CDR3 DNA follows: TGTGCCAGCAGTCGTCCCGGGACTAGGGTCACCGGGGAGCTGTTTTTT. Its translation is CASSRPGTRVTGELFF.

This clone was recorded once. The rearrangement joins TRBV19 to TRBJ1-3; D possibly corresponds to TRBD1 (6 bases). This CDR3 has 15 amino acids. Germline V gene data show CDR1 as LNHDA and CDR2 as SQIVND (reference sequence). The V and J ends lost 8 bases and 0 bases respectively, with 14 bases between them. The CDR3 nucleotides are TGTGCCAGTTCGGACACGACAGGCTCTGGAAACACCATATATTTT. Protein product: CASSDTTGSGNTIYF.

CDR3 loop: CASSEAQGFLNQPQHF. CDR3 nucleotide sequence: TGTGCCAGCAGTGAAGCCCAGGGCTTCTTGAATCAGCCCCAGCATTTT. The gene calls are TRBV6-1 and TRBJ1-5, with D perhaps matching TRBD1 (5 bases). In germline, CDR1 is MNHNS, CDR2 SASEGT. CDR3 length: 16 amino acids. V was shortened by 0 bases and J by 4 bases, with 13 bases between the two germline ends.

V gene TRBV28 combines with J gene TRBJ1-2, with 9 bases that match TRBD1. This CDR3 contains 16 residues. The V gene's germline CDR1 is MDHEN and CDR2 SYDVKM. Trimming took 5 bases from V and 2 from J; bases not matched to a gene: 9. Here the CDR3 DNA reads TGTGCCAGCAGTCCCACCTTCACAGGGGGCAACTATGGCTACACCTTC. The encoded protein is CASSPTFTGGNYGYTF.

The V gene is TRBV21-1, the J gene TRBJ1-3; the D call of TRBD1 is as the table states it, not checked on the DNA. TRBV21-1 corresponds to a pseudogene. The CDR3 loop spans 16 amino acids. CDR3 DNA: TGTGCCAGCAAAAACCGGGACAGGGCCTCTGGAAACACCATATATTTT. It codes for CASKNRDRASGNTIYF.

The V call is TRBV6-1, the J call TRBJ2-7, with 8 bases matching TRBD2. This CDR3 has 15 residues. Germline V gene sequence: CDR1 MNHNS, CDR2 SASEGT. Trimming removed 6 bases from V and 1 base from J; junction bases left unmatched: 8. The CDR3 protein is CASRPRAGGSYEQYF. CDR3 DNA sequence: TGTGCCAGCAGACCCCGGGCGGGGGGTTCCTACGAGCAGTACTTC.

V usage is TRBV19 and J usage is TRBJ2-3; 7 nucleotides match TRBD2. CDR1 is LNHDA and CDR2 is SQIVND in the germline V gene (reference sequence). The length of the CDR3 is 14 residues. Trimming cost V 7 bases and J 0 bases; bases outside gene matches: 4. Here the CDR3 DNA reads TGTGCCAGTATTCGGGGGGAGAGCACAGATACGCAGTATTTT. Its protein product is CASIRGESTDTQYF.

The rearrangement joins TRBV4-2 to TRBJ2-5; 8 bases map to TRBD1. This CDR3 has 15 amino acids. Trimming took 4 bases from V and 3 from J; bases not matched to a gene: 7. CDR1 and CDR2 from the germline V gene are LGHNA and YNFKEQ. Here the CDR3 DNA reads TGTGCCAGCAGCCTCTCGGGACAGGAAGAAGAGACCCAGTACTTC. This encodes CASSLSGQEEETQYF.

The V gene is TRBV27, the J gene TRBJ2-5; 7 bases are a match to TRBD2. V was clipped by 8 bases and J by 5 bases; unmatched bases: 5. The CDR3 length is 12 residues. Germline lookup yields CDR1 MNHEY and CDR2 SMNVEV (reference sequence). CDR3 in DNA: TGTGCCAGCGGGAGGGCCGGGGAGACCCAGTACTTC. It specifies CASGRAGETQYF.

The chain employs TRBV12-1 and TRBJ2-1; whether TRBD2, the table's D call, matches the DNA was not checked. TRBV12-1 is marked as a pseudogene. There are 15 residues in the CDR3. The DNA for the CDR3 is TGTGCCAGCAGCCCCACTAGCGGAAAATACAATGAGCAGTTCTTC. Amino acids: CASSPTSGKYNEQFF.

This clone came up once. The V and J genes are TRBV11-2 and TRBJ1-1; no firm D call. Germline V gene sequence: CDR1 SGHAT, CDR2 FQNNGV. V gave up 3 bases and J gave up 9 bases, with 8 bases separating them. CDR3 size: 11 residues. The CDR3 here is CASSLGAQAFF. DNA of the CDR3: TGTGCCAGCAGCTTGGGAGCGCAAGCTTTCTTT.

This clone was recorded once. The rearrangement joins TRBV11-2 to TRBJ2-3; the D gene is possibly TRBD1 (6 bases). The CDR3 sequence is 14 residues long. The V gene lost 4 bases and the J gene lost 7 bases, with 15 bases spanning the gap. Germline V gene lookup returns CDR1 SGHAT and CDR2 FQNNGV. The CDR3 region has the DNA TGTGCCAGCAGCTCCAGGGGAAGCAGCCATACGCAGTATTTT. Its protein is CASSSRGSSHTQYF. Based on the CDR3 plus reference TRBV11-2 and TRBJ2-3, the full variable domain is EAGVAQSPRYKIIEKRQSVAFWCNPISGHATLYWYQQILGQGPKLLIQFQNNGVVDDSQLPKDRFSAERLKGVDSTLKIQPAKLEDSAVYLCASSSRGSSHTQYFGPGTRLTVL.

The chain uses TRBV28 and TRBJ1-4; TRBD1 matches at 8 bases. The CDR3 sequence is 15 residues long. Losses at the gene ends were 2 bases for V and 8 bases for J; bases not matched to a gene: 7. The germline V gene encodes CDR1 MDHEN and CDR2 SYDVKM. The CDR3 DNA is TGTGCCAGCAGTTTAATAGGACAGGGAAGCGAAAAACTGTTTTTT. It codes for CASSLIGQGSEKLFF.

The chain employs TRBV28 and TRBJ1-2; 7 bases agree with TRBD1. Germline loops: CDR1 MDHEN, CDR2 SYDVKM. The V gene end was trimmed by 1 base and the J gene end by 8 bases; junction bases not matched to a gene: 7. This CDR3 has 14 amino acids. CDR3 residues: CASSLFLRGQGYTF. The CDR3 region has the DNA TGTGCCAGCAGTTTATTCTTGAGGGGGCAGGGCTACACCTTC.

The chain links TRBV28 to TRBJ2-7, with D possibly being TRBD2 (5 bases). V lost 3 bases, J lost 7 bases, and 19 bases lay in between. CDR1 and CDR2 (germline): MDHEN, SYDVKM. This CDR3 region has 15 residues. In DNA, the CDR3 is TGTGCCAGCAGTTTGGGGTTGGGGAGTCTTGGAGAGCAGTACTTC. Translating gives CASSLGLGSLGEQYF. The full variable domain, in which reference TRBV28 and TRBJ2-7 provide the parts outside the CDR3, is DVKVTQSSRYLVKRTGEKVFLECVQDMDHENMFWYRQDPGLGLRLIYFSYDVKMKEKGDIPEGYSVSREKKERFSLILESASTNQTSMYLCASSLGLGSLGEQYFGPGTRLTVT.

This clone was observed once. The V and J genes are TRBV19 and TRBJ2-7; a possible D gene is TRBD1 (6 bases). CDR3 size: 12 residues. CDR1 is LNHDA and CDR2 is SQIVND in the germline V gene (reference sequence). V lost 6 bases and J 6 bases, leaving 12 bases between the germline ends. CDR3 protein: CASSVRGSEQYF. The CDR3 region has the DNA TGTGCCAGTAGCGTCAGGGGTTCCGAGCAGTACTTC.

The chain couples TRBV7-3 to TRBJ2-3; the match to TRBD2 covers 13 bases. CDR3 size: 18 residues. Germline assignment: CDR1 SGHTA and CDR2 FQGTGA. V shed 2 bases and J 2 bases; nucleotides not matched to a gene: 7. The CDR3 sequence: CASSLLGLAGVNTDTQYF. As DNA, the CDR3 is TGTGCCAGCAGCTTACTAGGACTAGCGGGGGTGAACACAGATACGCAGTATTTT.

The V gene is TRBV7-2, the J gene TRBJ1-2; TRBD1 agrees at 7 bases. The V gene's germline CDR1 is SGHTA and CDR2 FQGNSA. With 5 bases clipped from V and 8 bases from J, the junction kept 11 bases outside the gene matches. This CDR3 comprises 14 residues. CDR3: CASSTRQGTMGYTF. The CDR3 DNA reads as TGTGCCAGCAGCACAAGACAGGGAACTATGGGCTACACCTTC.

J is TRBJ2-3 and V is TRBV6-1; maybe TRBD1 (6 bases). V was pared by 1 base and J by 0 bases, with 8 bases between. CDR1 and CDR2 from the germline V gene are MNHNS and SASEGT. The CDR3 covers 15 residues. CDR3 amino acids: CASSEGGHSTDTQYF. CDR3 nucleotides: TGTGCCAGCAGTGAAGGGGGACATAGCACAGATACGCAGTATTTT.

The V call is TRBV4-3, the J call TRBJ1-4, with D perhaps matching TRBD1 (5 bases). V was pared by 3 bases and J by 5 bases, with 16 bases between. Germline V gene lookup returns CDR1 LGHNA and CDR2 YSLEER. The CDR3 is made up of 16 amino acids. CDR3 bases: TGCGCCAGCAGCCATGCCCCTGGGGGGGGGAATGAAAAACTGTTTTTT. This encodes CASSHAPGGGNEKLFF.

The chain recombines TRBV28 with TRBJ2-3, with TRBD2 matching 10 bases. The CDR3 has 15 amino acids. J lost 6 bases, V lost 2 bases, and 5 bases had no gene match. The germline V gene has CDR1 MDHEN and CDR2 SYDVKM. CDR3 nucleotides: TGTGCCAGCAGTTTAACCAGCGGGGGGGCCGATACGCAGTATTTT. Its translation is CASSLTSGGADTQYF.

Only one count was recorded for this clone. The rearrangement joins TRBV28 to TRBJ2-3; 9 positions match TRBD2. With 5 bases clipped from V and 2 bases from J, the junction kept 8 bases outside the gene matches. CDR1 and CDR2 (germline): MDHEN, SYDVKM. The CDR3 is 16 residues long. CDR3 sequence (DNA): TGTGCCAGCAGTACCCCATCTAGCGGGGCCACAGATACGCAGTATTTT. It encodes CASSTPSSGATDTQYF.